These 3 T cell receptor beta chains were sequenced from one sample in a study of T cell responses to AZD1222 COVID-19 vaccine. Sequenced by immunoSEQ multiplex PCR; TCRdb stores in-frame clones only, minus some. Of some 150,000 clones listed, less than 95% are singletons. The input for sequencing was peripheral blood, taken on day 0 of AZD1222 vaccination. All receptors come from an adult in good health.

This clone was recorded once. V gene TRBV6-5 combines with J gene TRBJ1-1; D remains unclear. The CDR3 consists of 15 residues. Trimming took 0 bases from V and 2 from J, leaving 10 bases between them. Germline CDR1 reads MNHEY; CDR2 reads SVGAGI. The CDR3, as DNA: TGTGCCAGCAGTTACTCGGGCATAGATAACACTGAAGCTTTCTTT. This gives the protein CASSYSGIDNTEAFF.

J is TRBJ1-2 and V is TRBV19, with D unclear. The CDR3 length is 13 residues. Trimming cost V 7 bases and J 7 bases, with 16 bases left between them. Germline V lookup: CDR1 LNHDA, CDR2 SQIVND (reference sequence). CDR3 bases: TGTGCCAGTACAGGCGGCACACCGGTTGGCTACACCTTC. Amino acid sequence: CASTGGTPVGYTF.

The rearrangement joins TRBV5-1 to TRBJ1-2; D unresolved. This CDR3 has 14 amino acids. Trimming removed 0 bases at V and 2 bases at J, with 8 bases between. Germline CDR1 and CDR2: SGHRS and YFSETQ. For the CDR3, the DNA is TGCGCCAGCAGCTTGGAAGGCAGGAACTATGGCTACACCTTC. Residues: CASSLEGRNYGYTF. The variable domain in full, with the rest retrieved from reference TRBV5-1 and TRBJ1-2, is KAGVTQTPRYLIKTRGQQVTLSCSPISGHRSVSWYQQTPGQGLQFLFEYFSETQRNKGNFPGRFSGRQFSNSRSEMNVSTLELGDSALYLCASSLEGRNYGYTFGSGTRLTVV.